These 22 T cell receptor beta chains were all obtained from the same sample, sequenced in a study of blood T cell repertoires in COVID-19. Sequenced by immunoSEQ multiplex PCR; TCRdb stores in-frame clones only, minus some. The sample lists about 11,000 clones; about 70% were seen once. Sequenced sample: peripheral blood. The receptors were sampled from a man aged 55 to 70 with COVID-19, enrolled during active disease.

This clone has more than one count but fewer than ten. The chain recombines TRBV19 with TRBJ1-5; 7 nucleotides line up with TRBD1. The CDR3 covers 16 residues. Germline-derived CDR1 and CDR2 are LNHDA and SQIVND (reference sequence). The V segment lost 3 bases and the J segment 1 base; nucleotides outside the gene matches: 6. DNA of the CDR3: TGTGCCAGTAGTATGTCTCGACAGGGAAGCAATCAGCCCCAGCATTTT. Its protein is CASSMSRQGSNQPQHF.

This clone was picked up a small number of times. V is TRBV28 and J is TRBJ2-2; tentatively, D is TRBD2 (6 bases). There are 16 residues in the CDR3. V lost 6 bases and J lost 3, with 17 bases in between. Germline CDR1 reads MDHEN; CDR2 reads SYDVKM. The CDR3 sequence: CASRPGGGTHTGELFF. The CDR3 bases are TGTGCCAGCAGACCAGGTGGGGGGACCCACACCGGGGAGCTGTTTTTT.

This clone was seen a few times. This chain joins TRBV3-1 (or the pseudogene TRBV3-2) and TRBJ1-1, with D uncertain. Germline assignment: CDR1 LGHDT and CDR2 YNNKEL (reference sequence). This CDR3 spans 14 amino acids. The germline V and J ends were trimmed by 2 bases and 0 bases, with 7 bases remaining between them. CDR3 protein: CASSQREMNTEAFF. The CDR3 DNA reads as TGTGCCAGCAGCCAACGGGAAATGAACACTGAAGCTTTCTTT.

The chain links TRBV9 to TRBJ2-1; possible D gene TRBD1, 6 bases. Germline CDR1 and CDR2: SGDLS and YYNGEE. Trimming stripped 2 bases from V and 9 bases from J, with 12 bases between. This CDR3 spans 13 amino acids. CDR3 nucleotide sequence: TGTGCCAGCAGCGTTGTGGGGGCGAGTGAGCAGTTCTTC. It yields the protein CASSVVGASEQFF.

This clone has only one observation. The chain joins TRBV27 to TRBJ2-1, with 9 bases lining up with TRBD2. The CDR3 spans 16 residues. Germline assignment: CDR1 MNHEY and CDR2 SMNVEV (reference sequence). J was trimmed by 14 bases and V by 4 bases; bases with no gene match: 18. The CDR3 is CASSSLHAGGDLVEFF. DNA of the CDR3: TGTGCCAGCAGTTCACTCCACGCGGGGGGGGACCTTGTCGAGTTCTTC.

Only one count was recorded for this clone. This chain links TRBV7-2 with TRBJ2-7; D is undetermined. CDR1 is SGHTA, CDR2 FQGNSA, per germline. This CDR3 region has 15 residues. V was pared by 1 base and J by 2 bases, with 12 bases between. The chain's CDR3 is CASSLVIRVPYEQYV. For the CDR3, the DNA is TGTGCCAGCAGCTTAGTTATCCGGGTCCCCTACGAGCAGTACGTC.

The chain carries TRBV9 and TRBJ2-1, with 9 bases aligning to TRBD2. The length of the CDR3 is 18 residues. After removal of 0 bases from V and 1 base from J, the junction contained 8 bases not matched to a gene. Germline CDR1 and CDR2: SGDLS and YYNGEE. The CDR3 spells CASSVGLAGPSSYNEQFF. The CDR3 DNA reads as TGTGCCAGCAGCGTAGGGCTAGCGGGACCGTCTTCCTACAATGAGCAGTTCTTC.

This chain links TRBV4-3 with TRBJ2-1, with 9 bases identical to TRBD1. The CDR3 consists of 16 residues. Germline V gene lookup returns CDR1 LGHNA and CDR2 YSLEER. V was clipped by 0 bases and J by 3 bases; unmatched bases: 3. CDR3 in DNA: TGCGCCAGCAGCCAAGATTGGGGACAGGGCTACAATGAGCAGTTCTTC. Amino acids: CASSQDWGQGYNEQFF.

The chain carries TRBV19 and TRBJ2-7, with TRBD1 identical over 7 bases. Losses at the gene ends were 4 bases for V and 4 bases for J; bases not matched to a gene: 10. CDR1 is LNHDA and CDR2 is SQIVND in the germline V gene (reference sequence). CDR3 length: 15 amino acids. CDR3 DNA sequence: TGTGCCAGTAGTACCGGGACAGCAACGACTTACGAGCAGTACGTC. Translated: CASSTGTATTYEQYV.

V usage is TRBV19 and J usage is TRBJ2-2; tentative D call: TRBD2 (6 bases). This CDR3 has 15 amino acids. Germline assignment: CDR1 LNHDA and CDR2 SQIVND (reference sequence). V lost 4 bases and J lost 6, with 15 bases in between. The CDR3 sequence: CASSTARGWAGELFF. CDR3 in DNA: TGTGCCAGTAGTACCGCCCGGGGGTGGGCCGGGGAGCTGTTTTTT.

The genes are TRBV12-3 or TRBV12-4 and TRBJ2-2; a possible D gene is TRBD1 (6 bases). The CDR3 is 13 amino acids. V was pared by 5 bases and J by 4 bases, with 8 bases between. CDR3 nucleotide sequence: TGTGCCAGCAGTATACAGGGCACCGGGGAGCTGTTTTTT. This encodes CASSIQGTGELFF.

This clone was counted a few times. V and J are TRBV6-1 and TRBJ2-7, with D perhaps TRBD2 (5 bases). There are 16 residues in the CDR3. The ends were cut back, 2 bases at V and 3 bases at J, with 17 bases in the middle. Germline CDR1 and CDR2: MNHNS and SASEGT. The CDR3 protein is CASSELGSTLSYEQYF. The CDR3, as DNA: TGTGCCAGCAGTGAATTGGGGAGTACCCTGAGCTACGAGCAGTACTTC.

The genes are TRBV7-9 and TRBJ1-2; weak D call: TRBD1 (6 bases). This CDR3 is built from 12 residues. CDR1 SEHNR and CDR2 FQNEAQ come from the germline V gene (reference sequence). Trimming left V 8 bases short and J 5 bases short, with 12 bases between. CDR3 nucleotides: TGTGCCAGCGAGGACAGTGGATATGGCTACACCTTC. Amino acid sequence: CASEDSGYGYTF.

The chain carries TRBV6-2 or TRBV6-3 and TRBJ2-7; 8 positions match TRBD2. CDR1 is MNHEY, CDR2 SVGEGT, per germline. This CDR3 is built from 14 residues. The V and J ends lost 8 bases and 2 bases, in that order; junction bases with no gene match: 8. The CDR3 here is CASGRTSWAYEQYV. Written as DNA, the CDR3 is TGTGCCAGCGGCCGGACTAGCTGGGCCTACGAGCAGTACGTC.

The V and J genes are TRBV6-5 and TRBJ2-2; D gene uncertain. Trimming removed 2 bases at V and 6 bases at J, with 10 bases between. CDR1 and CDR2 (germline): MNHEY, SVGAGI. The CDR3 covers 14 residues. The CDR3 DNA reads as TGTGCCAGCAGTTACAATAGTGGTTCCGGGGAGCTGTTTTTT. Protein: CASSYNSGSGELFF.

This clone was seen more than once but under ten times. The genes are TRBV12-5 and TRBJ2-5; maybe TRBD1 (7 bases). V was clipped by 5 bases and J by 5 bases, with 9 bases between them. Germline CDR1 and CDR2: LGHNT and FRNRAP. This CDR3 contains 12 residues. CDR3 sequence reads: CASGPGGETQYF. CDR3 nucleotides: TGTGCTAGTGGTCCAGGGGGGGAGACCCAGTACTTC.

This clone was observed a handful of times. V and J are TRBV4-1 and TRBJ1-2, with D tentatively TRBD1 (5 bases). The CDR3 totals 15 residues. CDR1 and CDR2 (germline): MGHRA, YSYEKL. Deletions cut 5 bases from V and 4 bases from J, with 17 bases between. Here the CDR3 reads CASSWGGELGYGYTF. In DNA, the CDR3 is TGCGCCAGCAGCTGGGGAGGGGAACTTGGCTATGGCTACACCTTC.

V usage is TRBV7-7 and J usage is TRBJ2-5; no clear D gene. Germline CDR1 is SSHAT and CDR2 is FNYEAQ (reference sequence). V dropped 5 bases and J dropped 5 bases, with 18 bases sitting between them. The CDR3 consists of 15 residues. Here the CDR3 DNA reads TGTGCCAGCAGCAGTGGGTCGGGTTTAAGGGAGACCCAGTACTTC. It encodes CASSSGSGLRETQYF.

The V call is TRBV24-1, the J call TRBJ2-7; 8 positions agree with TRBD1. The CDR3 is 15 amino acids. After removal of 1 base from V and 5 bases from J, the junction contained 6 bases not matched to a gene. The germline V gene has CDR1 KGHDR and CDR2 SFDVKD. CDR3 bases: TGTGCCACCAGTGATTTTCGGACAGGGAAAAACGAGCAGTACTTC. Residues: CATSDFRTGKNEQYF.

This chain joins TRBV28 and TRBJ1-5; TRBD1 matches 8 bases. The V segment lost 3 bases and the J segment 5 bases; nucleotides outside the gene matches: 6. Germline assignment: CDR1 MDHEN and CDR2 SYDVKM. The CDR3 is 15 amino acids. DNA for the CDR3: TGTGCCAGCAGTTTGACAGGGGTCCCTGATCAGCCCCAGCATTTT. Translation: CASSLTGVPDQPQHF.

The chain joins TRBV3-1 (or the pseudogene TRBV3-2) to TRBJ2-1; 10 nucleotides match TRBD2. The CDR3 contains 14 residues. Germline CDR1 reads LGHDT; CDR2 reads YNNKEL (reference sequence). With V trimmed by 5 bases and J by 6 bases, 4 bases remained unmatched. CDR3 bases: TGTGCCAGCAGCAGGACTAGCGGAATCAATGAGCAGTTCTTC. Translating it yields CASSRTSGINEQFF.

The V call is TRBV7-9, the J call TRBJ1-2, with 9 positions matching TRBD1. The junction had 6 bases not matched to a gene; V was cut back by 5 bases and J by 8 bases. This CDR3 comprises 13 residues. Per the germline V gene, CDR1 is SEHNR and CDR2 is FQNEAQ (reference sequence). The CDR3 sequence: CASSPTGGHGYTF. In nucleotides, the CDR3 is TGTGCCAGCAGCCCAACAGGGGGCCACGGCTACACCTTC.